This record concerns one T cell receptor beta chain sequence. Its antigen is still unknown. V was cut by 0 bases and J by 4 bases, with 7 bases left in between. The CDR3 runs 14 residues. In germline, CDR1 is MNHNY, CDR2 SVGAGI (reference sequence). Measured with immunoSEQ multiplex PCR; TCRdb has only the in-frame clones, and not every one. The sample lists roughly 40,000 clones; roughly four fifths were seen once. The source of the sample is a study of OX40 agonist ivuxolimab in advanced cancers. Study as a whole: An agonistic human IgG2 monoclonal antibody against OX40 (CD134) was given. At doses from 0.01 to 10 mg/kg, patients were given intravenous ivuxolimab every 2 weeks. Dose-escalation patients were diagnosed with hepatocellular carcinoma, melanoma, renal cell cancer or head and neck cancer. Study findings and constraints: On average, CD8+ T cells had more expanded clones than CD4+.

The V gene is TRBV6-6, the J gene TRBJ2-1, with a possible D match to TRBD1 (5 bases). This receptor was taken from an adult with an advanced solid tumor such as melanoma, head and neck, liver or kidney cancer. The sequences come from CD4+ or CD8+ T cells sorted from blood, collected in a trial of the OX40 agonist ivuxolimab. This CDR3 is CASSYSTVYNEQFF. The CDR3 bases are TGTGCCAGCAGTTACTCGACAGTGTACAATGAGCAGTTCTTC.